This TCR beta chain was profiled in a study of blood T cell repertoires in COVID-19. Study-wide context: Sample material is recorded as cDNA or gDNA derived from T cells, B-cell-depleted T cells, or PBMCs.

Study processing details: Counts of nucleated cells, estimated from reference gene primer amplification, were obtained. Measured with immunoSEQ multiplex PCR; TCRdb has only the in-frame clones, and not every one. That table gives V, J and clone size, and the DNA gave D and trimming. The sample holds about 140,000 clones, 84% seen once. V was clipped by 4 bases and J by 6 bases; unmatched bases: 6. The CDR3 totals 16 residues. Germline-derived CDR1 and CDR2 are SGHNT and YENEEA. Participants were aged roughly 18 to 89 years from 24 US areas. Assignment of participants to cohorts was predicated upon participant-reported clinical history.

This rearrangement joins TRBV11-3 to TRBJ2-1; 13 nucleotides match TRBD2. The sequence was obtained from a woman in her forties or fifties with acute COVID-19. Sequencing was carried out using PBMCs or T cells enriched from blood (not recorded which). In DNA, the CDR3 is TGTGCCAGCAGCTCTCCGGGACTAGCGGGGTTCAATGAGCAGTTCTTC. Residues: CASSSPGLAGFNEQFF.